A selection of T cell receptor beta chains follows, all from one sample in a study of T cells in Graves' hyperthyroidism and ophthalmopathy. One entry per CDR3 protein, called by TCRdb with MiXCR from the multiplex PCR reads. Among 550,000 to 850,000 distinct CDR3 sequences listed, 18% were seen once. Sequencing was carried out using blood. The receptors were gathered from a woman between 45 and 65 years old with Graves' hyperthyroidism that later progressed to Graves' ophthalmopathy. Each CDR3 is given with its conserved first and last residue. Each record gives: D gene, V gene, clone size, CDR3 protein. A D gene is named only where the DNA matches it firmly. For some rows the clone size is stated as once, few or many, or as a class when expanded; others skip it.

>-|TRBV6-1|many
CASRRASWSSQETQYF
>-|TRBV11-2|many
CASSLGNYYEQYF
>-|TRBV7-9|-
CASSLARKGAGANVLTF
>-|TRBV10-3|many
CAISEARGDTEAFF
>TRBD2|TRBV14|few
CASSEDVASGGYNEQFF
>TRBD1|TRBV19|-
CASSIGTGVVSVNYGYTF
>-|TRBV29-1|-
CSVSDAGSEKLFF
>TRBD1|TRBV6-1|-
CASSETGTGAYEQYF
>-|TRBV19|-
CASRKGPNSYEQYF
>-|TRBV6-2/TRBV6-3|many
CASSYSRQRVTYEQYF
>-|TRBV19|few
CASSLDRSRDGNQPQHF
>TRBD1|TRBV19|few
CASSIGQGDTGELFF
>TRBD1|TRBV20-1|-
CSARQGARDNSPLHF
>TRBD2|TRBV6-2/TRBV6-3|-
CASSSRGINTGELFF
>TRBD1|TRBV5-1|many
CASSRDRLYEQYF
>-|TRBV19|few
CASSPSRVQETQYF
>TRBD1|TRBV12-3/TRBV12-4|-
CAIARGTGVGEKLFF
>TRBD2|TRBV19|few
CASSIRGGTTDTQYF
>TRBD2|TRBV6-2/TRBV6-3|many
CASSYSSSGVGEQYF
>TRBD2|TRBV12-3/TRBV12-4|many
CASSGLAPTTSHRQSEETQYF
>TRBD2|TRBV5-1|-
CASSSGGTGEQFF
>-|TRBV30|-
CAWGTGADTQYF
>-|TRBV2|many
CASRGTGIYGYTF
>TRBD2|TRBV20-1|few
CSAVSGTSGVLEGETQYF
>-|TRBV6-1|many
CASGPGDRLQETQYF
>TRBD1|TRBV20-1|few
CSARPMDRTQGDFF
>-|TRBV5-1|many
CASSFPGISYNEQFF
>TRBD2|TRBV29-1|many
CSVQTSGRTDTQYF
>-|TRBV5-1|few
CASSLVPPDGYTF
>-|TRBV5-1|many
CASSLTSGYNEQFF
>-|TRBV5-1|many
CASSLGDNSNQPQHF
>TRBD2|TRBV5-1|many
CASSLASGSWEQYF
>TRBD1|TRBV20-1|-
CSARVRTGGGYTF
>-|TRBV7-8|many
CASGHLNTEAFF
>-|TRBV4-1|-
CASRDISTDTQYF
>-|TRBV3-1|many
CASSLAARAHSGYGYTF
>-|TRBV5-5|-
CASSLVRGPETQYF
>-|TRBV4-1|-
CASSQDRRQAYGYTF
>TRBD1|TRBV19|-
CASSIDGTGYGYTF
>TRBD2|TRBV9|few
CASSVTAGEQYF
>-|TRBV5-1|many
CASSLTGTGNTIYF
>TRBD2|TRBV9|-
CASSPRLGGGFTDTQYF
>TRBD2|TRBV9|few
CASSSSGGATNEQFF
>-|TRBV5-1|-
CASSGDSHSPLHF
>-|TRBV12-3/TRBV12-4|few
CASSRDPSGHEQFF
>-|TRBV18|-
CASSPTRGREGDTQYF
>TRBD2|TRBV10-3|-
CAISLAGAEETQYF
>-|TRBV7-2|few
CASSPRVQGESYNEQFF